This T cell receptor beta chain was obtained from a study of cytomegalovirus exposure and HLA in healthy donors. Regarding the study as a whole: Subsequent analysis of the 120 or so validation repertoires found a tendency for first-cohort TCR clusters to co-occur. Altogether, some 160 TCR beta chains were recorded as cytomegalovirus-associated. The CMV antigen specificity of a few CMV-associated chains was confirmed through in vitro analysis.

Some clones are missing from TCRdb's copy, which holds only in-frame ones; the method was immunoSEQ multiplex PCR. This sample has approximately 110,000 clones; 94% occur once, and the top ten carry more than 0.9%. Regarding this clone: Its target is unknown.

With V trimmed by 5 bases and J by 8 bases, 6 bases remained unmatched. The CDR3 extends over 13 amino acids. The germline V gene has CDR1 SGHTA and CDR2 FQGNSA. The chain uses TRBV7-2 and TRBJ2-7; TRBD1 matches 10 bases. The TCR originated in a woman aged 18-35 years in good health and CMV-seronegative. The sequencing input was PBMCs. The DNA of the CDR3 is TGTGCCAGCAGCACCGGACAGGGGGTCAAGCAGTACTTC. Translated, it gives CASSTGQGVKQYF.